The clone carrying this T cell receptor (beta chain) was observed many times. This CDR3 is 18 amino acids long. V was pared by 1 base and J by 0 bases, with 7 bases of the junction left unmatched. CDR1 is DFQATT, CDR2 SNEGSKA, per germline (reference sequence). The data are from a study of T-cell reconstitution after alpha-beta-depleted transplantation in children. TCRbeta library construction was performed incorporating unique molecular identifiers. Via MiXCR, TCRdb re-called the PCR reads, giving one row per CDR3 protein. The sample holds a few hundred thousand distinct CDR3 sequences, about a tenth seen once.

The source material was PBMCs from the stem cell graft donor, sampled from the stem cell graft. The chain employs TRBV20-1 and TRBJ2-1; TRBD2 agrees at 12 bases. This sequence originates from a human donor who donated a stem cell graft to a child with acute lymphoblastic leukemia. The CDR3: CSARAGLAGLSSYNEQFF. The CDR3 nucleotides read TGCAGTGCTAGAGCGGGACTAGCGGGCCTTAGCTCCTACAATGAGCAGTTCTTC.